Below are 9 T cell receptor beta chains sequenced from a single sample in a study of blood T cell repertoires in COVID-19. Data came from immunoSEQ multiplex PCR; TCRdb stores just in-frame clones and leaves some out. The table lists fewer than 200,000 clones, 70% to 85% of them singletons. The material sequenced was peripheral blood. All receptors derive from a human donor in a cohort sampled during active COVID-19.

The chain recombines TRBV11-2 with TRBJ2-4; D possibly corresponds to TRBD2 (7 bases). The germline V gene has CDR1 SGHAT and CDR2 FQNNGV. V lost 4 bases and J 9 bases, leaving 16 bases between the germline ends. This CDR3 comprises 14 residues. CDR3 bases: TGTGCCAGCAGCTGGGTGCGGGGGCGGACCATTCAGTACTTC. This codes for CASSWVRGRTIQYF. Together with reference TRBV11-2 and TRBJ2-4, the CDR3 gives the full variable domain: EAGVAQSPRYKIIEKRQSVAFWCNPISGHATLYWYQQILGQGPKLLIQFQNNGVVDDSQLPKDRFSAERLKGVDSTLKIQPAKLEDSAVYLCASSWVRGRTIQYFGAGTRLSVL.

The V call is TRBV28, the J call TRBJ1-5; D perhaps matches TRBD1 (5 bases). The V and J ends lost 5 bases and 3 bases respectively, with 11 bases between them. Germline V lookup: CDR1 MDHEN, CDR2 SYDVKM. This CDR3 is 14 amino acids long. CDR3 nucleotide sequence: TGTGCCAGCAGTCTGACAGCGACCAATCAGCCCCAGCATTTT. This gives the protein CASSLTATNQPQHF.

The rearrangement uses TRBV5-1 and TRBJ1-2; no clear D gene. V was shortened by 4 bases and J by 0 bases, with 4 bases between the two germline ends. The length of the CDR3 is 12 residues. Germline values: CDR1 SGHRS, CDR2 YFSETQ. CDR3 region: CASSGTNYGYTF. The CDR3 bases are TGCGCCAGCAGCGGCACTAACTATGGCTACACCTTC.

CDR3 sequence (DNA): TGTGCCAGCAGCAACACCCTCACTGGGGAGGGCCCGGACACTGAAGCTTTCTTT. Protein product: CASSNTLTGEGPDTEAFF. This chain joins TRBV9 and TRBJ1-1; D uncertain. V gave up 4 bases and J gave up 3 bases, with 25 bases separating them. The CDR3 runs 18 residues. Germline-derived CDR1 and CDR2 are SGDLS and YYNGEE.

A few counts support this clone. The CDR3 coding sequence is TGTGCCAGCAGCCACTCGGACAGAAGCTCCTACGAGCAGTACTTC. This sequence encodes CASSHSDRSSYEQYF. The V call is TRBV5-4, the J call TRBJ2-7, with D maybe TRBD1 (6 bases). There are 15 residues in the CDR3. The V end lost 4 bases, the J end lost 0 bases, and 14 bases lay between the germline ends. Germline values: CDR1 SGHNT, CDR2 YYREEE (reference sequence).

The chain uses TRBV5-1 and TRBJ2-7; 10 bases line up with TRBD1. The CDR3 sequence is 15 residues long. The germline V gene encodes CDR1 SGHRS and CDR2 YFSETQ. With V trimmed by 4 bases and J by 4 bases, 8 bases remained unmatched. In DNA, the CDR3 is TGCGCCAGCAGCCTCTCCGGACAGGGGGGTTACGAGCAGTACTTC. Its translation: CASSLSGQGGYEQYF.

In DNA form, the CDR3 reads TGTGCCAGCAGTTTAAAGACAGGGGCGGAGACCCAGTACTTC. As protein: CASSLKTGAETQYF. The chain recombines TRBV7-9 with TRBJ2-5; 8 nucleotides align to TRBD1. The germline CDR1 and CDR2 sequences are SEHNR and FQNEAQ (reference sequence). The CDR3 extends over 14 amino acids. V lost 6 bases and J lost 5; bases outside the gene matches: 8.

The CDR3 coding sequence is TGTGCCAGTGGGGGGAAAGGTGGCAAACAGTCAGATACGCAGTATTTT. The encoded protein is CASGGKGGKQSDTQYF. The chain is built from TRBV19 and TRBJ2-3; D might be TRBD2 (6 bases). In germline, CDR1 is LNHDA, CDR2 SQIVND (reference sequence). Trimming pared 8 bases from V and 4 bases from J, leaving 22 bases between. The CDR3 covers 16 residues.

The CDR3 region has the DNA TGTGCCAGCTCACTGAACAGTCCGGGACAGAGCTATGGCTACACCTTC. This encodes CASSLNSPGQSYGYTF. This chain links TRBV18 with TRBJ1-2; 7 bases align to TRBD1. The trim removed 4 bases at V and 4 bases at J, leaving 12 bases unmatched. In germline, CDR1 is KGHSH, CDR2 LQKENI. The CDR3 covers 16 residues.